This note documents a single TCR beta chain sequence. Its antigen is not yet known. Base-call qualities are not available, and no considerably larger clone is one nucleotide away. The sample is drawn from a study of blood T cell repertoires in COVID-19 (dated by TCRdb to about 2020). In terms of the full investigation: Collaborator samples came from the United States, Italy and Spain and covered acute and convalescent phases of COVID-19. The prospective study material was composed of cDNA or gDNA derived from T cells, B-cell-depleted T cells, or PBMCs. The dataset comprised deeply sampled blood TCRbeta repertoires from subjects exposed to, actively infected with, or recovered from COVID-19. The repertoires were made available in a free public database intended to serve as a resource for research on the immune response to SARS-CoV-2. The samples were drawn from two sources: the first 160 participants of the ongoing ImmuneRACE study, and some 1,300 subjects contributed by 6 global collaborators. Sample metadata almost always included a de-identified subject ID, COVID-19 status, age in years and sex. Where available, HLA class I and class II types were taken from metadata supplied by the sample provider and were not determined by assay-based typing. What the work shows at the level of the full study, not this receptor alone: The amount of clinical and demographic metadata varied by source and participant and was provided uncurated.

TCRbeta CDR3 regions were amplified from genomic DNA using the immunoSEQ Assay, a bias-controlled multiplex PCR. The authors' analysis ran thus. The number of nucleated cells in each sample was estimated by amplification of reference gene primers within the assay. Sequence reads were collapsed and filtered to measure the absolute abundance of every unique TCRbeta CDR3 rearrangement. For each sample, productive Simpson clonality was calculated as the square root of Simpson's diversity index over productive rearrangements. The table comes from immuneACCESS by way of TCRdb, which keeps in-frame sequences with V and J called. Part of the clones is missing from these tables; in studies checked, under half for an unresolved V gene and the rest for unknown reasons. Clonal size and the V and J genes are those of that table, whereas D and trimming came from the DNA. Within this sample are about 120,000 clones, with 82% of them counted one time only. The ten largest clones capture around 10% of the sample.

V and J are truncated by 4 bases and 6 bases respectively, leaving an intervening sequence of 13 bases. The germline V gene (reference sequence) yields LNHDA for CDR1 and SQIVND for CDR2. There are 13 amino acids in the CDR3, from cysteine to phenylalanine inclusive. The DNA shown is the 39-base CDR3, in frame from base 1. Whole blood was collected in K2EDTA tubes by collaborating institutions according to the institutions' own protocols. For TCRbeta analysis, collaborators shipped samples in one of three forms: frozen whole blood, isolated PBMCs, or DNA extracted from either of those sample types. The sequence came from a human donor in a cohort sampled during active COVID-19. The sequenced sample consisted of peripheral blood. The chain is encoded by TRBV19 joined to TRBJ2-7; TRBD1 might be the D gene, on 5 matching bases. The CDR3 is CASSRTRNAEQYF. The nucleotide sequence reads as follows: TGTGCCAGTAGTAGGACAAGGAATGCCGAGCAGTACTTC.